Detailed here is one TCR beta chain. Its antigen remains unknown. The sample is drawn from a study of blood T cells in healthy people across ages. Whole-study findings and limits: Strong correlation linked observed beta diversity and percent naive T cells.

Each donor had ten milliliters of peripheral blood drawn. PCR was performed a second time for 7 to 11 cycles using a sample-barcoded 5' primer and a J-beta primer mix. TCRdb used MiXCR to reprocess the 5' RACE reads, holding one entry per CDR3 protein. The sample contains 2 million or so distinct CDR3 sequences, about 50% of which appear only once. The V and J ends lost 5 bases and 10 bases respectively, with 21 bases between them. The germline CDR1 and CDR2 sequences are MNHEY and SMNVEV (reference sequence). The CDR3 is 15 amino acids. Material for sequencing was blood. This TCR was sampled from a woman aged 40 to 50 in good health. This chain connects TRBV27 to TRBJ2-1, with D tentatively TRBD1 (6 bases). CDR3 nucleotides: TGTGCCAGCAGTAGCTCCGGGACAACTTATGTGGAGCAGTTCTTC. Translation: CASSSSGTTYVEQFF.